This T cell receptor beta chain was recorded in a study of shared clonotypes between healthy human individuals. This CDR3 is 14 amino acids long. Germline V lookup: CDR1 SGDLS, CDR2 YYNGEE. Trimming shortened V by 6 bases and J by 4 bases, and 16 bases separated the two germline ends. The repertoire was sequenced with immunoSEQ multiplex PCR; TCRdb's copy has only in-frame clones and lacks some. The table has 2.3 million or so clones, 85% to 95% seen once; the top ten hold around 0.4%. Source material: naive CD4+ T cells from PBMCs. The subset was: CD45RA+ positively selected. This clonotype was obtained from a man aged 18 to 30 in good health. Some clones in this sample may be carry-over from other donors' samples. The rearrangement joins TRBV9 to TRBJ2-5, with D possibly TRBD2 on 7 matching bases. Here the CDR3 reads CASMRGRSGETQYF. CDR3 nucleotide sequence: TGTGCCAGCATGCGGGGGCGGAGTGGAGAGACCCAGTACTTC.